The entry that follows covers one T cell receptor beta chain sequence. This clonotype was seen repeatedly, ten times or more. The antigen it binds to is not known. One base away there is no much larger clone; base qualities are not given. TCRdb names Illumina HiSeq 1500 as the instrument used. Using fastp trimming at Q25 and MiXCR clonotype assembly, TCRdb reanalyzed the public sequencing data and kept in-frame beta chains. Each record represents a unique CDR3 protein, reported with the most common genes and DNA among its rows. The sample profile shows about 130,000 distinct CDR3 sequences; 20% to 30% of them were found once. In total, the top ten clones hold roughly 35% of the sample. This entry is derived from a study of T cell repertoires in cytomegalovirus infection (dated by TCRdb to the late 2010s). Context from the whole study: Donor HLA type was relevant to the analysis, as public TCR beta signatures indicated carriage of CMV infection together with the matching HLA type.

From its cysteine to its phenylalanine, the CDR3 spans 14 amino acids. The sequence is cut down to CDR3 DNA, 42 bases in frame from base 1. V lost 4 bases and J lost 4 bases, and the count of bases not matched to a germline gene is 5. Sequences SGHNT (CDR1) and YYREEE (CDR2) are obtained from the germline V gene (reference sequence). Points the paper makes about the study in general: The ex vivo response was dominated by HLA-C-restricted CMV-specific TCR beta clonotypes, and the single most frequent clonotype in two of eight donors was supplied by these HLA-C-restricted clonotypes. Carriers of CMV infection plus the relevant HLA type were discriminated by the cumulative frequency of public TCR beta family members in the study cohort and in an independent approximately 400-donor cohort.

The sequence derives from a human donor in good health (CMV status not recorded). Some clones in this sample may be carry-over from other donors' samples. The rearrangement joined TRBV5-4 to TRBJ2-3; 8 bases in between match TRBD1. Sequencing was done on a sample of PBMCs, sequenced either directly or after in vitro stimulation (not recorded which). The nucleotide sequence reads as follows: TGTGCCAGCAGCCAAGGACAGGGCGCAGATACGCAGTATTTT. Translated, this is CASSQGQGADTQYF.